This T cell receptor beta chain emerged from a study of OX40 agonist ivuxolimab in advanced cancers. Study information: At 0.01 to 10 mg/kg, ivuxolimab was administered intravenously to patients every 2 weeks. Partial responses, seen in three patients, involved one hepatocellular carcinoma and two cutaneous melanomas. Study-wide findings and caveats: The average count of expanded clones was higher among CD8+ T cells than among CD4+.

Blood got drawn at baseline, again on cycle 4 day 1, and then on cycle 7 day 1. The protocol was immunoSEQ multiplex PCR, while the TCRdb copy is restricted to in-frame clones and leaves out a portion. This sample yields under 200,000 clones, of which approximately 94% are seen a single time; just over 0.3% belongs to the top ten. Worth noting for this clone: What it binds is unknown.

Germline CDR1 SGHDN, CDR2 FVKESK. The CDR3 totals 15 residues. Deletions cut 1 base from V and 5 bases from J, with 14 bases between. Specimen: CD4+ or CD8+ T cells sorted from blood, collected in a trial of the OX40 agonist ivuxolimab. The origin of this receptor is an adult with an advanced solid tumor such as melanoma, head and neck, liver or kidney cancer. The V and J genes are TRBV14 and TRBJ2-5, with a possible D match to TRBD2 (7 bases). CDR3 sequence reads: CASSQGRGAGETQYF. The DNA of the CDR3 is TGTGCCAGCAGCCAAGGACGGGGGGCAGGTGAGACCCAGTACTTC. Looking up the rest from reference TRBV14 and TRBJ2-5 gives the full variable domain: EAGVTQFPSHSVIEKGQTVTLRCDPISGHDNLYWYRRVMGKEIKFLLHFVKESKQDESGMPNNRFLAERTGGTYSTLKVQPAELEDSGVYFCASSQGRGAGETQYFGPGTRLLVL.